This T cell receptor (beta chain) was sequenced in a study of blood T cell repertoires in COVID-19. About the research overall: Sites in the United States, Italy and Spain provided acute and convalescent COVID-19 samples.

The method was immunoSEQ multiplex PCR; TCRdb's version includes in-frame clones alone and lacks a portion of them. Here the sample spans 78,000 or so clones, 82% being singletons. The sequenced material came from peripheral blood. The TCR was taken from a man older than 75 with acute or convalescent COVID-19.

The CDR3 DNA follows: TGCGCCAGCAGCTTGGCGGGCACAGGGTTGGAGGGCTACACCTTC. Protein: CASSLAGTGLEGYTF. The V gene is TRBV5-1, the J gene TRBJ1-2; D may be TRBD1 (6 bases). CDR1 is SGHRS, CDR2 YFSETQ, per germline. The CDR3 is made up of 15 amino acids. V was shortened by 0 bases and J by 8 bases, with 17 bases between the two germline ends.